Ten or more counts support the clone carrying this TCR beta chain. Its specificity is unknown. The read finishes 3 residues shy of the CDR3 end, and the germline J gene is used to complete it. The trim removed 5 bases at V and 4 bases at J, leaving 11 bases unmatched. The germline V gene has CDR1 SEHNR and CDR2 FQNEAQ (reference sequence). The CDR3 covers 15 residues. Caucasian heritage predominated among both patients and controls. These data originate in a study of T cell clonality in common variable immunodeficiency. Study outcomes and limitations: Repertoire-complication correlations in CVID were limited by patient heterogeneity. Compared with controls, CVID subjects had fewer shared TCRbeta clones.

CVID and control samples used equivalent genomic DNA input. Measured with immunoSEQ multiplex PCR; TCRdb has only the in-frame clones, and not every one. Altogether 40,000 or so clones were found in the sample, and no singletons occur. This chain connects TRBV7-9 to TRBJ2-7; 7 positions match TRBD2. Source material: peripheral blood mononuclear cells. This TCR derives from a person aged 18-69 years in good health. The sequenced CDR3 bases are TGTGCCAGCAGCGAGACTAGCCAAAAGGGGTACGAG. Its protein is CASSETSQKGYE. The complete CDR3 reads CASSETSQKGYEQYF.